A single sample is the source of the 21 T cell receptor beta chains below, sequenced in a study of OX40 agonist ivuxolimab in advanced cancers. TCRdb's table, derived via immunoSEQ multiplex PCR, lists solely in-frame clones and lacks some. Of around 76,000 clones in the sample, roughly 91% were seen once. The specimen was CD4+ or CD8+ T cells sorted from blood, collected in a trial of the OX40 agonist ivuxolimab. These receptors came from an adult with an advanced solid tumor such as melanoma, head and neck, liver or kidney cancer.

The rearrangement joins TRBV18 to TRBJ1-1, with 7 bases that match TRBD1. The trim removed 4 bases at V and 1 base at J, leaving 6 bases unmatched. The CDR3 runs 15 residues. Germline CDR1 is KGHSH and CDR2 is LQKENI. This CDR3 reads CASSLDGQENTEAFF. In DNA, the CDR3 is TGTGCCAGCTCACTGGATGGACAGGAGAACACTGAAGCTTTCTTT.

This rearrangement joins TRBV27 to TRBJ2-1, with 7 bases that match TRBD2. CDR1 is MNHEY and CDR2 is SMNVEV in the germline V gene (reference sequence). The ends lost 4 bases at V and 4 bases at J; junction bases unmatched: 4. This CDR3 is 14 amino acids long. In DNA, the CDR3 is TGTGCCAGCAGTTCTAGCGGTCGTTACAATGAGCAGTTCTTC. It translates to CASSSSGRYNEQFF.

This sequence joins TRBV19 and TRBJ2-7; 12 positions agree with TRBD2. This CDR3 has 15 residues. CDR1 LNHDA and CDR2 SQIVND come from the germline V gene (reference sequence). The junction had 7 bases not matched to a gene; V was cut back by 5 bases and J by 5 bases. CDR3 protein: CASSARLAGVNEQYF. DNA for the CDR3: TGTGCCAGTAGTGCCAGACTAGCGGGAGTAAACGAGCAGTACTTC.

V gene TRBV30 combines with J gene TRBJ1-2, with unresolved D. The CDR3 has 13 amino acids. Germline V CDR1 and CDR2: GTSNPN, SVGIG (reference sequence). V lost 5 bases, J lost 5 bases, and 15 bases lay in between. The CDR3 coding sequence is TGTGCCTGGGCCCCCGGGATTAGGTATGGCTACACCTTC. It translates to CAWAPGIRYGYTF. Using reference TRBV30 and TRBJ1-2 for the parts outside the CDR3, the full variable domain is SQTIHQWPATLVQPVGSPLSLECTVEGTSNPNLYWYRQAAGRGLQLLFYSVGIGQISSEVPQNLSASRPQDRQFILSSKKLLLSDSGFYLCAWAPGIRYGYTFGSGTRLTVV.

This clone has just one count. J is TRBJ2-7 and V is TRBV29-1; the match to TRBD2 covers 16 bases. Germline V gives CDR1 SQVTM, CDR2 ANQGSEA. J was trimmed by 2 bases and V by 6 bases; bases with no gene match: 1. The CDR3 is 14 residues long. Here the CDR3 DNA reads TGCAGCGTGGGACTAGCGGGAGGGCCCTACGAGCAGTACTTC. It specifies CSVGLAGGPYEQYF.

The chain links TRBV15 to TRBJ2-3, with a tentative D call TRBD1 (6 bases). The CDR3 loop spans 13 amino acids. The germline CDR1 and CDR2 sequences are LNHNV and YYDKDF (reference sequence). Between the trimmed V and J ends, which lost 8 bases and 1 base, there was a span of 10 bases. The CDR3 DNA is TGTGCCACCCGCGCAGGGGGCACAGATACGCAGTATTTT. As protein: CATRAGGTDTQYF.

The V and J genes are TRBV5-1 and TRBJ2-2; D might be TRBD2 (6 bases). Germline CDR1 reads SGHRS; CDR2 reads YFSETQ. CDR3 length: 16 residues. V shed 0 bases and J shed 6 bases, with 15 bases lying between them. CDR3 residues: CASSLDPGGWPGELFF. DNA of the CDR3: TGCGCCAGCAGCTTGGACCCCGGGGGTTGGCCCGGGGAGCTGTTTTTT.

The rearrangement uses TRBV7-2 and TRBJ1-1, with D possibly matching TRBD1 (5 bases). Trimming removed 6 bases at V and 1 base at J, with 6 bases between. This CDR3 is built from 12 residues. Germline V gene sequence: CDR1 SGHTA, CDR2 FQGNSA. CDR3 DNA: TGTGCCAGCAGTGGGGGGAACACTGAAGCTTTCTTT. Amino acids: CASSGGNTEAFF.

This clone showed up just a few times. CDR3 DNA sequence: TGTGCCAGCAGTGCTGAAAGCAATCAGCCCCAGCATTTT. Translation: CASSAESNQPQHF. The rearrangement uses TRBV6-4 and TRBJ1-5; D ambiguous. The V gene lost 4 bases and the J gene lost 1 base, with 5 bases spanning the gap. The CDR3 is 13 amino acids. CDR1 MRHNA and CDR2 SNTAGT come from the germline V gene.

V usage is TRBV27 and J usage is TRBJ2-2; TRBD1 is a possible D gene (6 bases). The CDR3 runs to 15 residues. Germline CDR1 MNHEY, CDR2 SMNVEV (reference sequence). With 6 bases removed from V and 3 bases from J, the gap between germline ends came to 14 bases. This chain's CDR3 is CASRDTGSYTGELFF. The CDR3 DNA sequence: TGTGCCAGCAGGGATACAGGGTCCTACACCGGGGAGCTGTTTTTT.

The chain carries TRBV4-1 and TRBJ1-1, with D perhaps TRBD1 (5 bases). Germline lookup yields CDR1 MGHRA and CDR2 YSYEKL. There are 14 residues in the CDR3. Trimming took 1 base from V and 3 from J, leaving 9 bases between them. This chain's CDR3 is CASSQGGSDTEAFF. DNA for the CDR3: TGCGCCAGCAGCCAAGGGGGGTCGGACACTGAAGCTTTCTTT.

The chain is built from TRBV5-6 and TRBJ2-7; 8 bases fit TRBD2. The CDR3 is 14 residues long. V dropped 1 base and J dropped 3; count of bases not matched to a gene: 3. CDR1 and CDR2 from the germline V gene are SGHDT and YYEEEE. Written as DNA, the CDR3 is TGTGCCAGCAGCTTGCGGGGGGGAAACTACGAGCAGTACTTC. Translation: CASSLRGGNYEQYF.

The chain joins TRBV10-3 to TRBJ2-5; D ambiguous. The CDR3 extends over 14 amino acids. The V end was cut by 4 bases, the J end by 2 bases, with 11 bases between. From germline, CDR1 is ENHRY and CDR2 SYGVKD. CDR3 sequence reads: CAISAPDTQETQYF. As DNA, the CDR3 is TGTGCCATCAGTGCCCCCGACACGCAAGAGACCCAGTACTTC.

The chain is built from TRBV7-9 and TRBJ2-5; 9 bases line up with TRBD1. CDR3 length: 16 residues. Germline-derived CDR1 and CDR2 are SEHNR and FQNEAQ (reference sequence). J gave up 7 bases and V 4 bases, and 13 bases lay outside the gene matches. CDR3 nucleotides: TGTGCCAGCAGCTATACGAGCGGGACAGGGTTGGTGACCCAGTACTTC. It encodes CASSYTSGTGLVTQYF.

This rearrangement joins TRBV5-1 to TRBJ2-5; TRBD1 aligns across 8 bases. The J call may be incorrect, as the DNA end agrees better with TRBJ2-7. Germline values: CDR1 SGHRS, CDR2 YFSETQ. The CDR3 loop spans 14 amino acids. The CDR3 sequence: CASSDRGFSYEQYF. The CDR3 DNA reads as TGCGCCAGCTCTGACAGGGGTTTTTCCTACGAGCAGTACTTC.

The chain has TRBV10-3 and TRBJ2-5, with 9 positions matching TRBD2. V lost 4 bases to trimming and J lost 5 bases; unmatched junction nucleotides: 5. The CDR3 runs 14 residues. CDR1 ENHRY and CDR2 SYGVKD come from the germline V gene. The CDR3 protein is CAISGTSVRETQYF. As DNA, the CDR3 is TGTGCCATCAGTGGGACTAGCGTTAGGGAGACCCAGTACTTC.

The rearrangement uses TRBV30 and TRBJ2-5, with 7 bases that match TRBD1. The J call may not be correct, given that the DNA end is closer to TRBJ2-7. CDR1 and CDR2 from the germline V gene are GTSNPN and SVGIG (reference sequence). The CDR3 has 13 amino acids. The CDR3 protein is CAWTPGGIYEQYF. CDR3 coding DNA: TGTGCCTGGACCCCAGGGGGTATCTACGAGCAGTACTTC.

The chain carries TRBV11-2 and TRBJ2-1, with 7 bases lining up with TRBD2. This CDR3 has 14 amino acids. CDR1 is SGHAT, CDR2 FQNNGV, per germline. Germline trimming cut 1 base from V and 3 bases from J; bases unmatched to any gene: 0. DNA of the CDR3: TGTGCCAGCAGCTTAGCGGGAGGCTACAATGAGCAGTTCTTC. Its translation is CASSLAGGYNEQFF.

The rearrangement links TRBV5-1 to TRBJ1-2; D not resolved. The CDR3 has 15 residues. The germline CDR1 and CDR2 sequences are SGHRS and YFSETQ. Trimming cost V 1 base and J 0 bases, with 10 bases left between them. CDR3 region: CASSLWSGANYGYTF. In nucleotides, the CDR3 is TGCGCCAGCAGCTTGTGGAGTGGAGCTAACTATGGCTACACCTTC.

The V and J genes are TRBV9 and TRBJ1-2; D uncertain. V was trimmed by 1 base and J by 9 bases, leaving 13 bases between them. The CDR3 loop spans 13 amino acids. CDR1 is SGDLS and CDR2 is YYNGEE in the germline V gene. CDR3 sequence reads: CASSVNREGSYTF. The CDR3, as DNA: TGTGCCAGCAGCGTAAATCGGGAAGGGAGCTACACCTTC.

The chain links TRBV5-1 to TRBJ2-1, with TRBD1 as a possible D gene (5 bases). This CDR3 comprises 12 residues. Trimming pared 2 bases from V and 7 bases from J, leaving 7 bases between. Germline V gene lookup returns CDR1 SGHRS and CDR2 YFSETQ. The CDR3 sequence is CASSLQVNEQFF. In DNA form, the CDR3 reads TGCGCCAGCAGCTTACAGGTTAATGAGCAGTTCTTC.